The rows below give T cell receptor beta chains drawn from one sample of a study of cytomegalovirus exposure and HLA in healthy donors. TCRdb keeps only in-frame clones here, not all; method: immunoSEQ multiplex PCR. The sample lists 90,000 to 120,000 clones; roughly 82% were seen once. Sequencing was performed on PBMCs. All receptors derive from a male donor in good health and CMV-seronegative. CDR3s include the opening cysteine and the closing phenylalanine or tryptophan. D genes are given only for firm matches. Part of the rows lack a size; the others show once, few, many or a class for expanded clones.

d_call	j_call	clone_size	v_call	cdr3_nt	cdr3_aa
.	TRBJ2-7	.	TRBV5-1	TGCGCCAGCAACCTATCCCCCTACGAGCAGTACTTC	CASNLSPYEQYF
TRBD1	TRBJ1-2	.	TRBV6-5	TGTGCCAGCAGTTACTCGACAGGGGGCCCCGATGGCTACACCTTC	CASSYSTGGPDGYTF
TRBD2	TRBJ2-1	.	TRBV5-1	TGCGCCAGCAGCCGGACTAGCGGAAGCTCCTACAATGAGCAGTTCTTC	CASSRTSGSSYNEQFF
.	TRBJ2-5	.	TRBV11-2	TGTGCCAGCAGCTCCGGGTCTAAAGAGACCCAGTACTTC	CASSSGSKETQYF
.	TRBJ2-3	.	TRBV30	TGTGCCTGGAGTTGGGGGGAAACAGATACGCAGTATTTT	CAWSWGETDTQYF
TRBD2	TRBJ2-7	.	TRBV2	TGTGCCAGCAGTGAAGGTTTCGGGCTAGCGGGATTGGACGAGCAGTACTTC	CASSEGFGLAGLDEQYF
TRBD1	TRBJ1-2	once	TRBV29-1	TGCAGCGTGGGAGGCTCCGGGACAGGGGGGTATGGCTACACCTTC	CSVGGSGTGGYGYTF
TRBD1	TRBJ2-7	.	TRBV27	TGTGCCAGCAGTTCCATCTTCCTGGGGGACAGGGACTCCTACGAGCAGTACTTC	CASSSIFLGDRDSYEQYF
TRBD2	TRBJ2-1	.	TRBV27	TGTGCCAGCAGAGGACTAGCGGGCAGATACAATGAGCAGTTCTTC	CASRGLAGRYNEQFF
.	TRBJ2-1	.	TRBV6-5	TGTGCCAGCAGTAAACAGGGAACCAATGAGCAGTTCTTC	CASSKQGTNEQFF
.	TRBJ1-2	.	TRBV5-1	TGCGCCAGCACCCCCTCAGGAGGGATGATAGGCTATGGCTACACCTTC	CASTPSGGMIGYGYTF
.	TRBJ1-1	once	TRBV28	TGTGCCAGCAGCTTGACAGGACCCATGAACACTGAAGCTTTCTTT	CASSLTGPMNTEAFF
.	TRBJ2-1	few	TRBV6-5	TGTGCCAGCAGTTCCCAGCGGGCCAGGAATGAGCAGTTCTTC	CASSSQRARNEQFF
TRBD1	TRBJ1-1	.	TRBV23-1	TGCGCCAGCAGTCAAGGCAGAGGGACAGGGGGCACTGAAGCTTTCTTT	CASSQGRGTGGTEAFF
.	TRBJ1-2	.	TRBV18	TGTGCCAGCTCACCACTTGCGGGTTCCTATGGCTACACCTTC	CASSPLAGSYGYTF
.	TRBJ1-1	.	TRBV5-8	TGTGCCAGCAGCTTGGCCAGGGTGCGGTACACTGAAGCTTTCTTT	CASSLARVRYTEAFF
.	TRBJ2-7	.	TRBV7-8	TGTGCCAGCAGCACTACACAGCGGGCCTACGAGCAGTACTTC	CASSTTQRAYEQYF
.	TRBJ2-7	few	TRBV9	TGTGCCAGCAGCGAACTAGGATCTGACGAGCAGTACTTC	CASSELGSDEQYF
.	TRBJ1-1	few	TRBV4-2	TGTGCCAGCGCGAGGGCCACTGAAGCTTTCTTT	CASARATEAFF
TRBD1	TRBJ1-5	.	TRBV6-1	TGTGCCAGCAGTGAGGCCCACAGGGGCCCCAGTCAGCCCCAGCATTTT	CASSEAHRGPSQPQHF
TRBD2	TRBJ2-1	.	TRBV27	TGTGCCAGCAGTTTCTTGGGGGAGGGAAACTACAATGAGCAGTTCTTC	CASSFLGEGNYNEQFF
TRBD2	TRBJ2-1	.	TRBV5-8	TGTGCCAGCAGCTCTGGGACTAGCGGCTACAATGAGCAGTTCTTC	CASSSGTSGYNEQFF
.	TRBJ2-1	.	TRBV9	TGTGCCAGCAGCGTAGGTGTGGCAGGGCCGGATGAGCAGTTCTTC	CASSVGVAGPDEQFF
.	TRBJ2-5	.	TRBV4-1	TGCGCCAGCAGCCAAGAAGACGTAGCGGAGTACCAAGAGACCCAGTACTTC	CASSQEDVAEYQETQYF
.	TRBJ1-1	.	TRBV25-1	TGTGCCAGCAGTGGGACAGTAAACACTGAAGCTTTCTTT	CASSGTVNTEAFF
TRBD2	TRBJ2-5	.	TRBV5-5	TGTGCCAGCAGCTTGATGGCCCCTAGCGGGAGGGCCGGGGAGACCCAGTACTTC	CASSLMAPSGRAGETQYF
TRBD1	TRBJ1-2	.	TRBV30	TGTGCCTGGAGACCGACAGGGGGCAATGGCTACACCTTC	CAWRPTGGNGYTF
.	TRBJ2-7	.	TRBV5-1	TGCGCCAGCAGCGCCCTCCACTCGACAGCCTACTCCTACGAGCAGTACTTC	CASSALHSTAYSYEQYF
.	TRBJ2-7	.	TRBV5-1	TGCGCCAGCAGCTCGGGGGACGGGGACGAGCAGTACTTC	CASSSGDGDEQYF
TRBD2	TRBJ2-7	.	TRBV2	TGTGCCAGCAGCGCCGGGACTAGCGGGAGGTTGCAGTACTTC	CASSAGTSGRLQYF
.	TRBJ2-7	.	TRBV28	TGTGCCAGCAGTCGAAGCACCTACGAGCAGTACTTC	CASSRSTYEQYF
TRBD2	TRBJ2-7	.	TRBV25-1	TGTGCCAGCAGTGAATATAGCGGGAGACTAGCGAGGTACGAGCAGTACTTC	CASSEYSGRLARYEQYF
.	TRBJ2-7	few	TRBV7-6	TGTGCCAGCAGCTCAGGGGAAGTGGCGTACTTC	CASSSGEVAYF
TRBD1	TRBJ2-7	.	TRBV9	TGTGCCAGCAGCCCCCGACAGGGGGAGTACGAGCAGTACTTC	CASSPRQGEYEQYF
TRBD1	TRBJ2-5	.	TRBV6-1	TGTGCCAGCAGGGACAGGGGGAATCAAGAGACCCAGTACTTC	CASRDRGNQETQYF
.	TRBJ2-7	.	TRBV2	TGTGCCAGCAGCGGCTACGAGCAGTACTTC	CASSGYEQYF
.	TRBJ1-5	.	TRBV28	TGTGCCAGCAGGACTCCACAGGTGGGGGGTCAGCCCCAGCATTTT	CASRTPQVGGQPQHF
.	TRBJ2-1	.	TRBV2	TGTGCCAGCAGTGAATCTAGGAACTACAATGAGCAGTTCTTC	CASSESRNYNEQFF
TRBD2	TRBJ2-1	.	TRBV5-1	TGCGCCAGCTTATTGTCTAGCGGGAGGGGTGAGCAGTTCTTC	CASLLSSGRGEQFF
.	TRBJ2-3	.	TRBV10-2	TGCGCCACCAGACTAGATTTGGGTGGTACGCAGTATTTT	CATRLDLGGTQYF
.	TRBJ2-4	.	TRBV30	TGTGCCTGGAGTGACCCTTCTTTGACTGTGCAAAACATTCAGTACTTC	CAWSDPSLTVQNIQYF
TRBD1	TRBJ2-7	.	TRBV11-3	TGTGCCAGCAGCTTACTGGGACAGGGCTCCTACGAGCAGTACTTC	CASSLLGQGSYEQYF
TRBD2	TRBJ2-3	.	TRBV29-1	TGCAGCGCCGAAGGGAGCGGGATACGCACAGATACGCAGTATTTT	CSAEGSGIRTDTQYF
.	TRBJ1-5	.	TRBV18	TGTGCCAGCTCACCACCGCCAGGTACCTATAGCAATCAGCCCCAGCATTTT	CASSPPPGTYSNQPQHF
TRBD2	TRBJ2-7	.	TRBV12-5	TGTGCTAGTGGACCTAGCGGGAGGGCCTTCTACGAGCAGTACTTC	CASGPSGRAFYEQYF
TRBD2	TRBJ2-1	.	TRBV11-3	TGTGCCAGCAGCTTAGGGACTAGCGGGAGAGGGGCCAATGAGCAGTTCTTC	CASSLGTSGRGANEQFF
.	TRBJ1-5	few	TRBV18	TGTGCCAGCTCACGGGGGCCAGGTCAGCCCCAGCATTTT	CASSRGPGQPQHF
.	TRBJ1-4	.	TRBV4-1	TGCGCCAGCAGCCAGAGGGAGGTCCAGGGAACTAATGAAAAACTGTTTTTT	CASSQREVQGTNEKLFF
TRBD2	TRBJ2-1	.	TRBV10-3	TGTGCCATCAGTCTAGCGGAGCCAGACAATGAGCAGTTCTTC	CAISLAEPDNEQFF
.	TRBJ2-1	few	TRBV5-5	TGTGCCAGCAGCCCCAGGGGTTCGAATGAGCAGTTCTTC	CASSPRGSNEQFF